The 4 T cell receptor beta chains below come from one sample, sequenced in a study of blood T cell repertoires in COVID-19. Method: immunoSEQ multiplex PCR; TCRdb's copy keeps in-frame clones and lacks some. The sample has 160,000 or so clones, approximately 77% seen once. The sample consisted of PBMCs or T cells enriched from blood (not recorded which). These receptors originate from a man aged 60 to 75 who had recovered from COVID-19.

This chain uses TRBV9 with TRBJ2-1; weak D call: TRBD2 (5 bases). This CDR3 spans 14 amino acids. CDR1 is SGDLS and CDR2 is YYNGEE in the germline V gene. V was clipped by 0 bases and J by 5 bases, with 9 bases between them. CDR3 sequence: CASSVEVGDNEQFF. CDR3 DNA: TGTGCCAGCAGCGTAGAGGTGGGAGACAATGAGCAGTTCTTC.

This clone was seen once. This chain connects TRBV6-1 to TRBJ1-4, with TRBD1 matching 10 bases. The V gene's germline CDR1 is MNHNS and CDR2 SASEGT. This CDR3 is built from 17 residues. V lost 2 bases, J lost 0 bases, and 3 bases stayed unmatched. The CDR3 reads CASSEQTGGATNEKLFF. The CDR3 DNA reads as TGTGCCAGCAGTGAACAGACAGGGGGCGCAACTAATGAAAAACTGTTTTTT.

V gene TRBV3-1 (or the pseudogene TRBV3-2) combines with J gene TRBJ1-6; the D gene is possibly TRBD1 (5 bases). CDR1 and CDR2 from the germline V gene are LGHDT and YNNKEL (reference sequence). The CDR3 contains 16 residues. V lost 5 bases to trimming and J lost 8 bases, with 19 bases between them. The CDR3 protein is CASSNPGPSGDSPLHF. The CDR3 DNA sequence: TGTGCCAGCAGCAACCCCGGGCCCTCGGGGGATTCACCCCTCCACTTT.

The chain joins TRBV20-1 to TRBJ2-3; D possibly corresponds to TRBD2 (7 bases). Germline V lookup: CDR1 DFQATT, CDR2 SNEGSKA (reference sequence). This CDR3 has 16 residues. Trimming left V 3 bases short and J 2 bases short, with 18 bases between. CDR3 nucleotides: TGCAGTGCTAGTAGGGGGGGCAGCAGACACACAGATACGCAGTATTTT. This translates into CSASRGGSRHTDTQYF.